A single sample is the source of the 13 T cell receptor beta chains below, sequenced in a study of CD8+ T cells in alopecia areata (dated by TCRdb to 2016 to 2019). Receptor amplification or capture employed the immunoSEQ multiplex PCR assay. For TCR sequencing, RNA was extracted from every sample and reverse transcribed into cDNA to serve as template. TCRdb retrieved this table from immuneACCESS and kept in-frame rearrangements only. Not all clones are present; in checked studies, unresolved V genes account for under half, and no reason is known for the remainder. This sample is represented by 250,000 or so clones, with no singletons among them. The ten largest clones add up to less than 1.5% of the sample. Cells from pooled mouse cutaneous lymph nodes were stained for CD4, CD8alpha, NKG2D, NKG2ACE and other markers and then sorted on a BD Influx. Sequenced input: CD4+ T cells sorted from a lymph node. The receptors derive from a C3H/HeJ mouse with alopecia areata. This strain is of MHC haplotype H2-k.

Comment on this clone: Gene labels here are mouse ones. Additional DNA sequences in this sample encode the identical CDR3. The part of the CDR3 DNA that was read is TGTGCTAGCAGGCCGCCGGGGGGCGACTCC. It codes for CASRPPGGDS. The CDR3, in full, reads CASRPPGGDSDYTF. The V gene is TRBV17, the J gene TRBJ1-2; tentative D call: TRBD1 (6 bases). Coverage ceases 4 residues before the CDR3 finishes, and the germline J gene fills in the end. V was shortened by 6 bases and J by 3 bases, with 14 bases between the two germline ends. The length of the CDR3 is 14 residues. CDR1 is MNHDT and CDR2 is YYDKIL in the germline V gene.

This clone showed up just a few times. The genes are named according to mouse. The read finishes 4 residues shy of the CDR3 end, and the germline J gene is used to complete it. Other nucleotide sequences in the sample specify the same CDR3. The chain uses TRBV5 and TRBJ2-3; the match to TRBD2 covers 9 bases. The V gene end was trimmed by 0 bases and the J gene end by 0 bases; junction bases not matched to a gene: 1. The CDR3 totals 16 residues. Germline CDR1 and CDR2: LGHNA and YNLKQL (reference sequence). Incomplete CDR3 DNA: TGTGCCAGCAGCCAAGAACTGGGGGGTAGTGCAGAA. Translating it yields CASSQELGGSAE. In full, the CDR3 reads CASSQELGGSAETLYF.

This clone occurred a few times. Mouse germline and gene names are used. This chain's CDR3 is CASSGQGGDTQYF. CDR3 DNA (partial): TGTGCCAGCAGTGGGCAGGGTGGGGAC. The chain is built from TRBV19 and TRBJ2-5; D may be TRBD1 (5 bases). The read terminates 4 residues before the CDR3 end, so the remaining end is supplied by the germline J gene. The V gene's germline CDR1 is FNHDT and CDR2 SITEND (reference sequence). This CDR3 is 13 amino acids long.

Worth noting for this clone: Genes and germline come from the mouse. The read halts 4 residues ahead of the CDR3 end, with the missing end drawn from the germline J gene. Additional DNA sequences in this sample encode the identical CDR3. The J gene is TRBJ2-2, the V gene TRBV19; no reliable D call. The length of the CDR3 is 14 residues. Germline lookup yields CDR1 FNHDT and CDR2 SITEND (reference sequence). V shed 0 bases and J shed 1 base, with 4 bases lying between them. Here the CDR3 reads CASSIVQNTGQLYF. The covered CDR3 bases are TGTGCCAGCAGTATAGTACAAAACACCGGG.

This clone has more than one count but fewer than ten. Mouse names are used for the genes. The read ends 4 residues shy of where the CDR3 ends; the end is completed using the germline J gene. The V and J genes are TRBV13-1 and TRBJ2-4, with TRBD1 identical over 10 bases. The V gene's germline CDR1 is NSHNY and CDR2 SYGAGN. This CDR3 has 17 residues. J gave up 0 bases and V 2 bases, and 6 bases lay outside the gene matches. The CDR3 loop is CASSEMGQGSSQNTLYF. CDR3 DNA (partial): TGTGCCAGCAGTGAAATGGGACAGGGGAGTAGTCAAAAC.

This clone was detected a few times. All gene names here are mouse names. The CDR3 end is not reached by the read, which stops 4 residues before it; the germline J gene fills it in. The V and J genes are TRBV19 and TRBJ2-2; the D gene is possibly TRBD1 (5 bases). This CDR3 spans 12 amino acids. V gave up 7 bases and J gave up 6 bases, with 10 bases separating them. The germline gives CDR1 FNHDT, CDR2 SITEND (reference sequence). CDR3 amino acids: CASGQGPGQLYF. The CDR3 bases that were read are TGTGCCAGCGGCCAGGGTCCCGGG.

A remark on this clone: Mouse gene names and germline throughout. The sequence runs out 4 residues before the end of the CDR3; the remainder is reconstructed from the germline J gene. This chain links TRBV19 with TRBJ2-2; D is undetermined. Trimming pared 5 bases from V and 1 base from J, leaving 9 bases between. CDR1 FNHDT and CDR2 SITEND come from the germline V gene (reference sequence). CDR3 size: 14 residues. This chain's CDR3 is CASRSGLNTGQLYF. The sequenced part of the CDR3 DNA is TGTGCCAGCAGGTCAGGCTTAAACACCGGG.

Of note for this clone: Genes here carry mouse names. With the read ending 4 residues before the CDR3 end, the germline J gene is used to fill in that end. J is TRBJ2-7 and V is TRBV1; D gene unclear. Germline values: CDR1 NSQYPW, CDR2 LRSPGD (reference sequence). The CDR3 is 11 amino acids. V was shortened by 4 bases and J by 3 bases, with 4 bases between the two germline ends. The sequenced CDR3 bases are TGCACCTGCAGTGACAGCTAT. Translation gives CTCSDSY. The whole CDR3 region reads CTCSDSYEQYF.

This clone has only a few counts. Gene and germline names: mouse. The missing CDR3 end, 4 residues past where the read stops, is filled in from the germline J gene. The rearrangement joins TRBV19 to TRBJ2-7; TRBD1 aligns across 7 bases. The germline gives CDR1 FNHDT, CDR2 SITEND (reference sequence). This CDR3 is 14 amino acids long. The CDR3 here is CASSTTGWRDEQYF. CDR3 DNA (partial): TGTGCCAGCAGTACGACAGGGTGGAGAGAT.

On this clone: Each gene name is a mouse one. Read coverage stops 3 residues before the CDR3 terminus; the germline J gene supplies the remainder. This same CDR3 is encoded by further DNA sequences in the sample. This chain links TRBV19 with TRBJ1-6, with TRBD1 matching over 7 bases. TRBJ1-6 is filed as an ORF, its function uncertain. The CDR3 is 15 residues long. CDR1 and CDR2 (germline): FNHDT, SITEND (reference sequence). Trimming cost V 5 bases and J 5 bases; bases outside gene matches: 7. CDR3 region: CASSLRDRNNSPLYF. Incomplete CDR3 DNA: TGTGCCAGCAGCCTCCGGGACAGAAATAATTCGCCC.

This clone has just a few counts. All gene names here are mouse names. The DNA ends 4 residues before the CDR3 does, and the rest of the CDR3 is filled in from the germline J gene. The chain carries TRBV31 and TRBJ1-1; the match to TRBD1 covers 7 bases. Germline V gene sequence: CDR1 GKSSPN, CDR2 SITVG. There are 15 residues in the CDR3. The CDR3 is CAWSLFQGVGTEVFF. Incomplete CDR3 DNA: TGTGCCTGGAGTCTATTTCAGGGGGTTGGGACA. The entire variable domain, with the rest obtained from reference TRBV31 and TRBJ1-1, is as follows: AQTIHQWPVAEIKAVGSPLSLGCTIKGKSSPNLYWYWQATGGTLQQLFYSITVGQVESVVQLNLSASRPKDDQFILSTEKLLLSHSGFYLCAWSLFQGVGTEVFFGKGTRLTVV.

This clone has more than one count but fewer than ten. The genes and germline here are from mouse. The read gets to within 4 residues of the CDR3 end, and the germline J gene fills in the rest. The chain links TRBV3 to TRBJ2-5; 10 bases are shared with TRBD2. J lost 3 bases, V lost 3 bases, and 3 bases had no gene match. This CDR3 contains 15 residues. The germline gives CDR1 SNHLY, CDR2 FYNGKV (reference sequence). CDR3 sequence reads: CASSFGTGVQDTQYF. The part of the CDR3 DNA that was read is TGTGCCAGCAGCTTTGGGACTGGGGTTCAAGAC. Together with reference TRBV3 and TRBJ2-5, the CDR3 gives the full variable domain: GPKVLQIPSHQIIDMGQMVTLNCDPVSNHLYFYWYKQILGQQMEFLVNFYNGKVMEKSKLFKDQFSVERPDGSYFTLKIQPTALEDSAVYFCASSFGTGVQDTQYFGPGTRLLVL.

Regarding this clone: The germline and genes are mouse ones. The CDR3 end is not reached by the read, which stops 4 residues before it; the germline J gene fills it in. The rearrangement uses TRBV1 and TRBJ2-1; TRBD2 matches 13 bases. With V trimmed by 4 bases and J by 5 bases, 5 bases remained unmatched. Per germline, CDR1 NSQYPW and CDR2 LRSPGD (reference sequence). The CDR3 loop spans 16 amino acids. The CDR3 reads CTCSDPGTGGDAEQFF. The sequenced CDR3 bases are TGCACCTGCAGTGATCCCGGGACTGGGGGGGATGCT.